The rows below give T cell receptor beta chains drawn from one sample of a study of shared clonotypes between healthy human individuals. Clones were sequenced by immunoSEQ multiplex PCR, and TCRdb holds only the in-frame ones, with some missing. Here the sample spans more than 450,000 clones, approximately 79% being singletons. The sample consisted of PBMCs. These TCRs come from a woman in her 40s in good health. Some clones in this sample may be carry-over from other donors' samples. Each CDR3 is given with its conserved first and last residue. A D gene is named only where the DNA matches it firmly. Expanded clones get a size class; other rows say once, few or many, or leave the size out.

>TRBV10-3|TRBJ1-5|NA|TRBD1|14
CAPTDRGQSQPQHF
TGTGCCCCCACCGACAGGGGACAAAGTCAGCCCCAGCATTTT
>TRBV19|TRBJ2-3|NA|TRBD2|16
CASSKGTSGSRDTQYF
TGTGCCAGTAGTAAAGGGACTAGCGGGAGTCGGGATACGCAGTATTTT
>TRBV5-1|TRBJ2-5|NA|NA|14
CASSLTGNQETQYF
TGCGCCAGCAGCTTGACTGGAAACCAAGAGACCCAGTACTTC
>TRBV2|TRBJ1-5|NA|NA|16
CASSEAHGYRNQPQHF
TGTGCCAGCAGTGAAGCGCACGGGTATCGCAATCAGCCCCAGCATTTT
>TRBV28|TRBJ1-5|NA|TRBD1|15
CAIWDRGQNGQPQHF
TGTGCCATCTGGGACAGGGGGCAAAACGGGCAGCCCCAGCATTTT
>TRBV19|TRBJ2-1|NA|TRBD2|18
CAMLSGKLSIRPVNEQFF
TGTGCCATGCTTAGCGGGAAGTTAAGCATAAGGCCGGTCAATGAGCAGTTCTTC
>TRBV5-1|TRBJ1-1|NA|TRBD1|15
CASSLLPGTGPEAFF
TGCGCCAGCAGCTTACTACCCGGGACAGGGCCTGAAGCTTTCTTT
>TRBV5-4|TRBJ1-2|NA|TRBD1|15
CASSGKTGGIDGYTF
TGTGCCAGCAGCGGAAAGACAGGGGGGATCGATGGCTACACCTTC
>TRBV6-4|TRBJ2-2|NA|NA|14
CASSGLQDTGELFF
TGTGCCAGCAGCGGTCTACAGGACACCGGGGAGCTGTTTTTT
>TRBV2|TRBJ2-1|NA|TRBD2|16
CASSRGLAPSYNEQFF
TGTGCCAGCAGTAGGGGACTAGCGCCCTCCTACAATGAGCAGTTCTTC
>TRBV11-2|TRBJ2-7|NA|TRBD2|15
CASSYIAGGPSEQYF
TGTGCCAGCAGCTATATAGCGGGAGGGCCTTCCGAGCAGTACTTC
>TRBV7-3|TRBJ2-3|NA|NA|13
CASSFPESDTQYF
TGTGCCAGCAGCTTCCCAGAGTCAGATACGCAGTATTTT
>TRBV28|TRBJ2-7|NA|NA|14
CASSFQGRLYEQYF
TGTGCCAGCAGTTTCCAAGGGCGTCTCTACGAGCAGTACTTC
>TRBV15|TRBJ2-7|NA|NA|12
CATSRPRYEQYF
TGTGCCACCAGCAGACCTCGCTACGAGCAGTACTTC
>TRBV6-6|TRBJ2-1|NA|TRBD1|16
CASRAMSGGILNEQFF
TGTGCCAGCAGGGCCATGTCAGGGGGTATACTGAATGAGCAGTTCTTC
>TRBV7-8|TRBJ2-3|NA|NA|15
CASSFVDPSTDTQYF
TGTGCCAGCAGCTTTGTGGACCCTAGCACAGATACGCAGTATTTT
>TRBV9|TRBJ1-1|NA|NA|15
CASSGTRGMNTEAFF
TGTGCCAGCAGCGGAACCAGGGGCATGAACACTGAAGCTTTCTTT
>TRBV29-1|TRBJ1-3|NA|NA|12
CSVGVSGNTIYF
TGCAGCGTTGGGGTGTCTGGAAACACCATATATTTT
>TRBV19|TRBJ2-7|few|NA|14
CASSTPGLAYEQYF
TGTGCCAGTAGTACCCCGGGCCTTGCCTACGAGCAGTACTTC
>TRBV9|TRBJ1-4|NA|NA|14
CASSVGTANEKLFF
TGTGCCAGCAGCGTCGGAACAGCAAATGAAAAACTGTTTTTT
>TRBV18|TRBJ2-7|once|NA|15
CASSPRVAESYEQYF
TGTGCCAGCTCACCAAGGGTAGCGGAGTCCTACGAGCAGTACTTC
>TRBV28|TRBJ1-1|NA|NA|15
CASSFGAGFIAEAFF
TGTGCCAGCAGTTTTGGGGCGGGTTTTATAGCTGAAGCTTTCTTT
>TRBV28|TRBJ1-1|few|NA|11
CASSYEGEAFF
TGTGCCAGCAGTTACGAGGGTGAAGCTTTCTTT
>TRBV27|TRBJ1-5|NA|NA|14
CASSLRGMDQPQHF
TGTGCCAGCAGTTTAAGGGGGATGGATCAGCCCCAGCATTTT